The 14 T cell receptor beta chains presented below share a single source sample, sequenced in a study of blood T cell repertoires in COVID-19. TCRdb's table, derived via immunoSEQ multiplex PCR, lists solely in-frame clones and lacks some. The sample includes 150,000 to 200,000 clones, around nine tenths of them seen just once. The sample was peripheral blood. All receptors derive from a man between 65 and 85 years old with active or convalescent COVID-19.

The genes are TRBV10-1 and TRBJ2-7, with 11 positions matching TRBD1. The CDR3 extends over 16 amino acids. Unmatched junction bases numbered 7, after V lost 4 bases and J lost 2 bases. Germline V gives CDR1 WNHNN, CDR2 SYGVQD (reference sequence). DNA for the CDR3: TGCGCCAGCAGTGGATCCGGGACAGGGGGGACCTACGAGCAGTACTTC. This gives the protein CASSGSGTGGTYEQYF.

This clone was seen once. CDR3 DNA sequence: TGTGCCAGCAGCCGACAGTATGGCTACACCTTC. Translated, it gives CASSRQYGYTF. The chain is built from TRBV28 and TRBJ1-2; TRBD1 might be the D (5 bases). V shed 6 bases and J shed 5 bases, with 7 bases lying between them. This CDR3 is built from 11 residues. Germline lookup yields CDR1 MDHEN and CDR2 SYDVKM.

The count of this clone is one. The chain joins TRBV7-9 to TRBJ2-3; TRBD2 agrees at 7 bases. With V trimmed by 1 base and J by 5 bases, 6 bases remained unmatched. Per germline, CDR1 SEHNR and CDR2 FQNEAQ (reference sequence). CDR3 length: 15 residues. The CDR3 nucleotides are TGTGCCAGCAGCTTAGGCGGGACGGGAGGAGATACGCAGTATTTT. This gives the protein CASSLGGTGGDTQYF.

The rearrangement uses TRBV5-4 and TRBJ2-1; TRBD2 matches at 8 bases. Losses at the gene ends were 2 bases for V and 4 bases for J; bases not matched to a gene: 5. Germline V gives CDR1 SGHNT, CDR2 YYREEE (reference sequence). The CDR3 has 15 residues. CDR3 protein: CASSLSPSGYNEQFF. Written as DNA, the CDR3 is TGTGCCAGCAGCTTAAGTCCTAGCGGGTACAATGAGCAGTTCTTC.

The V call is TRBV5-1, the J call TRBJ2-7, with 8 bases lining up with TRBD1. V lost 4 bases and J lost 7; bases outside the gene matches: 10. Looked up from germline, CDR1 is SGHRS and CDR2 is YFSETQ. CDR3 length: 14 residues. The CDR3 loop is CASSLPTGVGEQYF. The CDR3 coding sequence is TGCGCCAGCAGCCTCCCGACAGGGGTGGGAGAGCAGTACTTC. Together with reference TRBV5-1 and TRBJ2-7, the CDR3 gives the full variable domain: KAGVTQTPRYLIKTRGQQVTLSCSPISGHRSVSWYQQTPGQGLQFLFEYFSETQRNKGNFPGRFSGRQFSNSRSEMNVSTLELGDSALYLCASSLPTGVGEQYFGPGTRLTVT.

This chain connects TRBV12-3 or TRBV12-4 to TRBJ2-7, with D unresolved. This CDR3 comprises 13 residues. V was pared by 2 bases and J by 3 bases, with 8 bases between. CDR3 residues: CASSLWANYEQYF. The CDR3 DNA reads TGTGCCAGCAGTTTATGGGCAAACTACGAGCAGTACTTC.

V gene TRBV19 combines with J gene TRBJ1-2, with TRBD1 matching over 9 bases. V was pared by 4 bases and J by 0 bases, with 9 bases of the junction left unmatched. This CDR3 region has 17 residues. Germline values: CDR1 LNHDA, CDR2 SQIVND (reference sequence). CDR3 sequence reads: CASSTPDRGKANYGYTF. As DNA, the CDR3 is TGTGCCAGTAGTACCCCGGACAGGGGAAAAGCTAACTATGGCTACACCTTC.

The rearrangement joins TRBV3-1 (or the pseudogene TRBV3-2) to TRBJ2-7, with D possibly being TRBD1 (6 bases). This CDR3 spans 15 amino acids. Germline lookup yields CDR1 LGHDT and CDR2 YNNKEL (reference sequence). Trimming stripped 4 bases from V and 0 bases from J, with 13 bases between. Here the CDR3 DNA reads TGTGCCAGCAGCCCTGGGAGCAGGGGCTCCTACGAGCAGTACTTC. Translation: CASSPGSRGSYEQYF.

The chain couples TRBV5-1 to TRBJ2-3; 10 bases agree with TRBD1. The CDR3 covers 14 residues. Germline CDR1 and CDR2: SGHRS and YFSETQ. The V gene end was trimmed by 4 bases and the J gene end by 4 bases; junction bases not matched to a gene: 3. CDR3: CASSGGTGADTQYF. In DNA form, the CDR3 reads TGCGCCAGCAGCGGAGGGACAGGGGCAGATACGCAGTATTTT.

This clone was seen a handful of times. The V gene is TRBV15, the J gene TRBJ1-1; 7 bases are a match to TRBD1. V shed 5 bases, J shed 1 base, and the junction held 7 bases outside the gene matches. The CDR3 consists of 15 residues. CDR1 and CDR2 from the germline V gene are LNHNV and YYDKDF (reference sequence). CDR3 sequence (DNA): TGTGCCACCAGCTCGACGGGACAGCAGAACACTGAAGCTTTCTTT. Protein product: CATSSTGQQNTEAFF.

The chain uses TRBV27 and TRBJ2-1; TRBD2 is a possible D gene (5 bases). Germline lookup yields CDR1 MNHEY and CDR2 SMNVEV (reference sequence). Trimming left V 3 bases short and J 6 bases short, with 18 bases between. This CDR3 comprises 16 residues. Here the CDR3 reads CASSFSTLIGGNEQFF. The CDR3 DNA is TGTGCCAGCAGTTTCTCGACCCTCATAGGAGGCAATGAGCAGTTCTTC.

The chain employs TRBV6-2 or TRBV6-3 and TRBJ2-5; TRBD1 is a possible D gene (5 bases). Germline V gene lookup returns CDR1 MNHEY and CDR2 SVGEGT. The V end lost 2 bases, the J end lost 4 bases, and 11 bases lay between the germline ends. This CDR3 is built from 14 residues. CDR3 coding DNA: TGTGCCAGCAGTTACGTGCAGGGCGGAGAGACCCAGTACTTC. This sequence encodes CASSYVQGGETQYF.

This clone was detected once. This rearrangement joins TRBV6-5 to TRBJ1-2; D is perhaps TRBD1 (5 bases). The CDR3 length is 13 residues. V lost 0 bases, J lost 6 bases, and 8 bases lay in between. Looked up from germline, CDR1 is MNHEY and CDR2 is SVGAGI. Here the CDR3 DNA reads TGTGCCAGCAGTTACTCGCGGGGGAATGGCTACACCTTC. Its translation is CASSYSRGNGYTF.

The chain carries TRBV19 and TRBJ1-2, with D uncertain. The germline gives CDR1 LNHDA, CDR2 SQIVND (reference sequence). This CDR3 is 12 amino acids long. The V and J ends lost 3 bases and 8 bases respectively, with 10 bases between them. The CDR3 sequence: CASSIAGVGYTF. The CDR3, as DNA: TGTGCCAGTAGTATTGCCGGGGTGGGCTACACCTTC.